The 27 T cell receptor beta chains listed next were all sequenced from one sample in a study of cytomegalovirus exposure and HLA in healthy donors. PCR used 60 Vbeta primers and 13 Jbeta primers. This table comes from immunoSEQ multiplex PCR, and its TCRdb copy is limited to in-frame clones, with some not included. The sample lists 110,000 to 150,000 clones; 60% to 80% were seen once. The sequenced sample consisted of PBMCs. The receptors shown here come from a woman aged 50 to 60 in good health and CMV-seronegative.

The V and J genes are TRBV29-1 and TRBJ2-1; TRBD1 aligns across 7 bases. J gave up 0 bases and V 7 bases, and 3 bases lay outside the gene matches. The CDR3 is made up of 13 amino acids. Germline CDR1 SQVTM, CDR2 ANQGSEA. Here the CDR3 reads CSGGQSSYNEQFF. CDR3 nucleotide sequence: TGCAGCGGGGGACAGAGCTCCTACAATGAGCAGTTCTTC.

In regard to this clone: Here the CDR3 omits its conserved ending phenylalanine or tryptophan, so a read error is the likely source. The limits of the CDR3 on the DNA are not certain, so only TCRdb's listed CDR3 is given. CDR3: CASGRRSGGGILL. V usage is TRBV2 and J usage is TRBJ2-3; TRBD2 is taken as the D call from the table, unchecked against the DNA. In germline, CDR1 is SNHLY, CDR2 FYNNEI. The CDR3 spans 13 residues, counting both ends.

Details on this clone: At one end, the junction sequence differs from germline, possibly due to a read error. The V call is TRBV7-9, the J call TRBJ2-1; 8 nucleotides match TRBD2. CDR1 SEHNR and CDR2 FQNEAQ come from the germline V gene (reference sequence). This CDR3 is 15 amino acids long. The CDR3 DNA is TGTGCTAGCAGCTTAGGAGCGGGGGCATACAATGAGCAGTTCTTC. It translates to CASSLGAGAYNEQFF. Using reference TRBV7-9 and TRBJ2-1 for the parts outside the CDR3, the full variable domain is DTGVSQNPRHKITKRGQNVTFRCDPISEHNRLYWYRQTLGQGPEFLTYFQNEAQLEKSRLLSDRFSAERPKGSFSTLEIQRTEQGDSAMYLCASSLGAGAYNEQFFGPGTRLTVL.

This chain joins TRBV28 and TRBJ1-6; unclear D gene. Trimming took 1 base from V and 2 from J, leaving 9 bases between them. CDR1 is MDHEN, CDR2 SYDVKM, per germline. The CDR3 contains 16 residues. CDR3 in DNA: TGTGCCAGCAGTTTATTGCGGGGAACCTATAATTCACCCCTCCACTTT. It yields the protein CASSLLRGTYNSPLHF.

This chain links TRBV6-1 with TRBJ1-1, with a possible D match to TRBD1 (6 bases). Trimming left V 6 bases short and J 0 bases short, with 11 bases between. Germline V CDR1 and CDR2: MNHNS, SASEGT. This CDR3 is 14 amino acids long. CDR3 coding DNA: TGTGCCAGCAGGGCAGGGGCCGTGAACACTGAAGCTTTCTTT. It encodes CASRAGAVNTEAFF.

This clone was counted a few times. The chain uses TRBV4-1 and TRBJ2-5, with TRBD2 as a possible D gene (6 bases). With 2 bases removed from V and 5 bases from J, the gap between germline ends came to 9 bases. CDR1 and CDR2 from the germline V gene are MGHRA and YSYEKL. The CDR3 is 13 residues long. The CDR3 spells CASSQLRGETQYF. Written as DNA, the CDR3 is TGCGCCAGCAGCCAACTCCGGGGGGAGACCCAGTACTTC.

CDR3 bases: TGTGCCAGTAGTGACATATTCTATGGCTACACCTTC. This codes for CASSDIFYGYTF. This chain uses TRBV19 with TRBJ1-2; D remains ambiguous. Germline-derived CDR1 and CDR2 are LNHDA and SQIVND (reference sequence). The CDR3 has 12 residues. V lost 5 bases, J lost 4 bases, and 8 bases lay in between.

The V and J genes are TRBV15 and TRBJ2-1; 9 bases line up with TRBD2. CDR3 size: 18 residues. CDR1 LNHNV and CDR2 YYDKDF come from the germline V gene (reference sequence). Unmatched junction bases numbered 10, after V lost 1 base and J lost 3 bases. CDR3 protein: CATSRAPLSGGFYNEQFF. CDR3 coding DNA: TGTGCCACCAGCAGAGCGCCCCTGAGCGGGGGGTTCTACAATGAGCAGTTCTTC.

The gene calls are TRBV19 and TRBJ2-7; D is possibly TRBD2 (6 bases). The germline CDR1 and CDR2 sequences are LNHDA and SQIVND (reference sequence). This CDR3 is 14 amino acids long. V lost 6 bases and J lost 0, with 12 bases in between. Here the CDR3 reads CASRGTQSSYEQYF. The DNA of the CDR3 is TGTGCCAGTAGAGGGACTCAAAGCTCCTACGAGCAGTACTTC.

The chain links TRBV2 to TRBJ1-5, with D tentatively TRBD1 (5 bases). The CDR3 loop spans 12 amino acids. Germline values: CDR1 SNHLY, CDR2 FYNNEI. V was cut by 8 bases and J by 5 bases, with 10 bases left in between. CDR3 nucleotide sequence: TGTGCCAGCGGGGGAGGGGATCAGCCCCAGCATTTT. It specifies CASGGGDQPQHF.

V is TRBV7-9 and J is TRBJ1-2; 7 bases match TRBD1. The germline V gene has CDR1 SEHNR and CDR2 FQNEAQ (reference sequence). The CDR3 runs to 15 residues. Germline trimming cut 5 bases from V and 1 base from J; bases unmatched to any gene: 7. CDR3 DNA: TGTGCCAGCAGCATAACGACAGGGCTTAACTATGGCTACACCTTC. Translating gives CASSITTGLNYGYTF. The full variable domain, with the rest looked up from reference TRBV7-9 and TRBJ1-2, is DTGVSQNPRHKITKRGQNVTFRCDPISEHNRLYWYRQTLGQGPEFLTYFQNEAQLEKSRLLSDRFSAERPKGSFSTLEIQRTEQGDSAMYLCASSITTGLNYGYTFGSGTRLTVV.

This sequence joins TRBV7-6 and TRBJ1-4; the D is unclear. Germline values: CDR1 SGHVS, CDR2 FNYEAQ. This CDR3 is built from 13 residues. Trimming pared 5 bases from V and 8 bases from J, leaving 12 bases between. CDR3 DNA: TGTGCCAGCAGCCCCGGGGTTGAAGAAAAACTGTTTTTT. It specifies CASSPGVEEKLFF. Drawing the rest from reference TRBV7-6 and TRBJ1-4, the complete variable domain is GAGVSQSPRYKVTKRGQDVALRCDPISGHVSLYWYRQALGQGPEFLTYFNYEAQQDKSGLPNDRFSAERPEGSISTLTIQRTEQRDSAMYRCASSPGVEEKLFFGSGTQLSVL.

The V and J genes are TRBV6-1 and TRBJ1-4; 10 nucleotides match TRBD1. The CDR3 extends over 15 amino acids. CDR1 is MNHNS, CDR2 SASEGT, per germline. Losses at the gene ends were 5 bases for V and 4 bases for J; bases not matched to a gene: 4. CDR3 DNA sequence: TGTGCCAGCAGTACCGGGACAGGGGATAATGAAAAACTGTTTTTT. This translates into CASSTGTGDNEKLFF.

The chain combines TRBV28 with TRBJ1-2; D is unclear. CDR1 and CDR2 (germline): MDHEN, SYDVKM. Trimming took off 4 bases at V and 5 bases at J, with 5 bases between the two ends. CDR3 length equals 11 residues. The CDR3 spells CASSSYYGYTF. The CDR3 region has the DNA TGTGCCAGCAGTTCGTATTATGGCTACACCTTC.

The chain uses TRBV5-1 and TRBJ2-1; D is unclear. Trimming removed 6 bases at V and 7 bases at J, with 14 bases between. The CDR3 loop spans 13 amino acids. Germline V CDR1 and CDR2: SGHRS, YFSETQ. The CDR3 spells CASTNLGSNEQFF. The CDR3 DNA sequence: TGCGCCAGCACCAACCTAGGTTCTAATGAGCAGTTCTTC.

V usage is TRBV5-1 and J usage is TRBJ2-5, with D unclear. This CDR3 has 13 residues. Germline CDR1 SGHRS, CDR2 YFSETQ. V dropped 5 bases and J dropped 5 bases, with 13 bases sitting between them. For the CDR3, the DNA is TGCGCCAGCAGTTTCGCGCCTGCGGAGACCCAGTACTTC. It codes for CASSFAPAETQYF.

This clone was seen only once. The chain combines TRBV5-1 with TRBJ2-1; 8 positions agree with TRBD2. This CDR3 region has 16 residues. Germline CDR1 is SGHRS and CDR2 is YFSETQ. Unmatched junction bases numbered 10, after V lost 4 bases and J lost 4 bases. CDR3 loop: CASSEITSGGYNEQFF. DNA of the CDR3: TGCGCCAGCAGCGAAATCACTAGCGGAGGGTACAATGAGCAGTTCTTC.

The V call is TRBV5-4, the J call TRBJ2-4; D might be TRBD1 (5 bases). Trimming left V 4 bases short and J 0 bases short, with 14 bases between. The germline CDR1 and CDR2 sequences are SGHNT and YYREEE (reference sequence). CDR3 length: 16 residues. The CDR3 DNA is TGTGCCAGCAGCCCTGACAGTACCTTAGCCAAAAACATTCAGTACTTC. As protein: CASSPDSTLAKNIQYF.

The V gene is TRBV19, the J gene TRBJ1-6, with a weak D call TRBD1 (5 bases). Germline CDR1 is LNHDA and CDR2 is SQIVND (reference sequence). The CDR3 loop spans 16 amino acids. V shed 4 bases and J shed 5 bases, with 15 bases lying between them. The CDR3 is CASSTHAGVDNSPLHF. Here the CDR3 DNA reads TGTGCCAGTAGTACCCATGCGGGGGTCGATAATTCACCCCTCCACTTT.

This clone has just a few counts. The chain joins TRBV19 to TRBJ2-5; tentative D call: TRBD2 (6 bases). CDR3 length: 15 residues. Germline lookup yields CDR1 LNHDA and CDR2 SQIVND (reference sequence). The V end was cut by 3 bases, the J end by 4 bases, with 15 bases between. The CDR3 region has the DNA TGTGCCAGTAGTATTGGGGCAGGTAGCGGAGAGACCCAGTACTTC. Translating gives CASSIGAGSGETQYF.

The chain joins TRBV9 to TRBJ2-3; TRBD1 is a possible D gene (5 bases). CDR1 SGDLS and CDR2 YYNGEE come from the germline V gene. Between the trimmed V and J ends, which lost 0 bases and 5 bases, there was a span of 7 bases. The CDR3 loop spans 13 amino acids. CDR3 residues: CASSVVGEDTQYF. In DNA, the CDR3 is TGTGCCAGCAGCGTAGTAGGGGAAGATACGCAGTATTTT.

V usage is TRBV7-2 and J usage is TRBJ1-3; 7 bases are shared with TRBD1. The CDR3 contains 16 residues. Germline CDR1 reads SGHTA; CDR2 reads FQGNSA. Trimming at V came to 1 base and at J to 4 bases, leaving 7 bases not matched to a gene. The CDR3 region is CASSLGAQGYGNTIYF. Here the CDR3 DNA reads TGTGCCAGCAGCTTAGGGGCACAGGGGTACGGAAACACCATATATTTT.

This clone was detected a few times. This rearrangement joins TRBV5-6 to TRBJ2-7; TRBD2 is a possible D gene (7 bases). Looked up from germline, CDR1 is SGHDT and CDR2 is YYEEEE. The ends were cut back, 4 bases at V and 0 bases at J, with 14 bases in the middle. The CDR3 contains 15 residues. CDR3 amino acids: CASSPGGLTSYEQYF. The CDR3 bases are TGTGCCAGCAGCCCCGGGGGGCTGACCTCCTACGAGCAGTACTTC.

This clone appeared a few times. The V and J genes are TRBV7-9 and TRBJ1-4; a weak D match, TRBD1 (5 bases). This CDR3 region has 15 residues. Per germline, CDR1 SEHNR and CDR2 FQNEAQ (reference sequence). Trimming shortened V by 5 bases and J by 7 bases, and 17 bases separated the two germline ends. CDR3 coding DNA: TGTGCCAGCAGCCGCGGGACTCAAACGGCTGAAAAACTGTTTTTT. Protein: CASSRGTQTAEKLFF.

This chain joins TRBV15 and TRBJ2-7; 7 bases agree with TRBD1. This CDR3 is 14 amino acids long. Germline V gene sequence: CDR1 LNHNV, CDR2 YYDKDF (reference sequence). The V and J ends lost 5 bases and 1 base, in that order; junction bases with no gene match: 5. CDR3 amino acids: CATSSRDSSYEQYF. CDR3 DNA: TGTGCCACCAGCTCCCGGGACAGTTCCTACGAGCAGTACTTC.

V and J are TRBV6-1 and TRBJ2-7, with D possibly TRBD1 on 7 matching bases. This CDR3 is built from 12 residues. V was trimmed by 6 bases and J by 6 bases, leaving 12 bases between them. Germline CDR1 reads MNHNS; CDR2 reads SASEGT. CDR3 sequence: CASRDQGGEQYF. The DNA of the CDR3 is TGTGCCAGCAGGGACCAGGGGGGCGAGCAGTACTTC.

V and J are TRBV5-1 and TRBJ1-4; 7 bases agree with TRBD1. V dropped 5 bases and J dropped 5; count of bases not matched to a gene: 3. The CDR3 runs to 13 residues. The germline gives CDR1 SGHRS, CDR2 YFSETQ. CDR3 in amino acids: CASREGQNEKLFF. The CDR3 DNA reads as TGCGCCAGCAGGGAGGGACAGAATGAAAAACTGTTTTTT.